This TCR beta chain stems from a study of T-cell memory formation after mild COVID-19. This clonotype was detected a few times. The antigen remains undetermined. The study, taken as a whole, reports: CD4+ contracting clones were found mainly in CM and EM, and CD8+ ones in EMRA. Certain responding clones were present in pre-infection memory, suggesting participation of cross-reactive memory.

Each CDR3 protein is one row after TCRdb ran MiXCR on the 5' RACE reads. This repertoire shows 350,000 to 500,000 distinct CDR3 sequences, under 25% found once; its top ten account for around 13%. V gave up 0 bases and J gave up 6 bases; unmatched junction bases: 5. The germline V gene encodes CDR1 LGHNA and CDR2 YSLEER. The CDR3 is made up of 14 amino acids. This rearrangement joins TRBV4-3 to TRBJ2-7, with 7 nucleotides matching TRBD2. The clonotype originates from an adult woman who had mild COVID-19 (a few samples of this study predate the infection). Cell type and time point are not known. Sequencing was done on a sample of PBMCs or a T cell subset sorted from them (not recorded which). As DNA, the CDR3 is TGCGCCAGCAGCCAAGAAGGCTCGGGGGGCGAGCAGTACTTC. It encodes CASSQEGSGGEQYF.